The sequence of this T cell receptor (beta chain) was determined in a study of T cells after yellow fever vaccination. Study information: It was SMART-Seq v4 Ultra Low Input that prepared the fractions with low cell numbers. Points from the study as a whole: Peaking on day 5 versus 15, the secondary response was faster but weaker. Booster sampling recovered most clones from primary vaccination (under 97% CD4, roughly 88% CD8). Contamination by abundant bulk-population clonotypes could be present in FACS-sorted repertoires.

Via MiXCR, TCRdb re-called the 5' RACE reads, giving one row per CDR3 protein. The repertoire has 200,000 to 300,000 distinct CDR3 sequences, roughly 4% of them found once; the top ten carry 19%. This clonotype has a count of ten or more. Its antigen is not known. The V gene's germline CDR1 is MNHNY and CDR2 SVGAGI (reference sequence). CDR3 length equals 13 residues. Deletions cut 6 bases from V and 6 bases from J, with 13 bases between. The chain couples TRBV6-6 to TRBJ2-3; either TRBD1 or TRBD2 may fit D (5 bases each). The TCR sequence derives from a man younger than 35 who received the YFV17D yellow fever vaccine. The material was PBMCs, obtained 15 days after the yellow fever booster vaccination. The CDR3 region is CASSLWGSDTQYF. CDR3 in DNA: TGTGCCAGCAGCCTTTGGGGGTCTGATACGCAGTATTTT.